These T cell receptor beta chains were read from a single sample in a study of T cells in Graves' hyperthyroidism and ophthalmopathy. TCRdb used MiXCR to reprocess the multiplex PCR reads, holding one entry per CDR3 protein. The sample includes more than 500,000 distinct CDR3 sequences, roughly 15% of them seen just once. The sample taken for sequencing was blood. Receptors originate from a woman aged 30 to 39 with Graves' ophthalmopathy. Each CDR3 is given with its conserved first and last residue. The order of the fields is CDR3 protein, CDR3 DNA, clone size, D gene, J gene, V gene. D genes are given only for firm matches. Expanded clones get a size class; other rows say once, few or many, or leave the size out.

CDR3 protein: CASSRGQGLSYEQYF; CDR3 DNA: TGTGCCAGCAGCCGGGGACAGGGTCTCTCCTACGAGCAGTACTTC; clone size: many; D gene: TRBD1; J gene: TRBJ2-7; V gene: TRBV3-1
CDR3 protein: CATSRDRAGTQPQHF; CDR3 DNA: TGTGCCACCAGCAGAGATCGGGCGGGTACGCAGCCCCAGCATTTT; clone size: many; D gene: -; J gene: TRBJ1-5; V gene: TRBV15
CDR3 protein: CASSPRLLAGLETQYF; CDR3 DNA: TGTGCCAGCAGCCCCCGCTTACTAGCGGGATTGGAGACCCAGTACTTC; clone size: -; D gene: TRBD2; J gene: TRBJ2-5; V gene: TRBV3-1
CDR3 protein: CASSQAGQGTYYEQYF; CDR3 DNA: TGTGCCAGCAGCCAAGCGGGACAGGGGACTTACTACGAGCAGTACTTC; clone size: many; D gene: TRBD1; J gene: TRBJ2-7; V gene: TRBV3-1
CDR3 protein: CASSQLGGPYNEQFF; CDR3 DNA: TGTGCCAGCAGCCAACTCGGAGGGCCCTACAATGAGCAGTTCTTC; clone size: few; D gene: -; J gene: TRBJ2-1; V gene: TRBV3-1
CDR3 protein: CASSLGLVATGELFF; CDR3 DNA: TGTGCCAGCAGTTTGGGTCTAGTGGCCACCGGGGAGCTGTTTTTT; clone size: -; D gene: -; J gene: TRBJ2-2; V gene: TRBV12-3/TRBV12-4
CDR3 protein: CSVQGQWGKLFF; CDR3 DNA: TGCAGCGTTCAGGGGCAGTGGGGAAAACTGTTTTTT; clone size: many; D gene: -; J gene: TRBJ1-4; V gene: TRBV29-1
CDR3 protein: CASSWTSGSSYNEQLF; CDR3 DNA: TGTGCCAGCAGCTGGACTAGCGGGAGCTCCTACAATGAGCAGCTCTTC; clone size: -; D gene: TRBD2; J gene: TRBJ2-1; V gene: TRBV11-2
CDR3 protein: CASSYGTGTAVTEAFF; CDR3 DNA: TGCGCCAGCAGTTATGGGACAGGAACGGCGGTCACTGAAGCTTTCTTT; clone size: once; D gene: TRBD1; J gene: TRBJ1-1; V gene: TRBV5-1
CDR3 protein: CSAPRDSSTDTQYF; CDR3 DNA: TGCAGTGCCCCCCGGGACTCTAGCACAGATACGCAGTATTTT; clone size: many; D gene: -; J gene: TRBJ2-3; V gene: TRBV20-1
CDR3 protein: CASSLRTLWENTEAFF; CDR3 DNA: TGTGCCAGCAGTTTACGAACTCTTTGGGAGAACACTGAAGCTTTCTTT; clone size: many; D gene: -; J gene: TRBJ1-1; V gene: TRBV28
CDR3 protein: CSARRQGIGQPQHF; CDR3 DNA: TGCAGTGCTAGAAGACAGGGTATCGGCCAGCCCCAGCATTTT; clone size: many; D gene: TRBD1; J gene: TRBJ1-5; V gene: TRBV20-1
CDR3 protein: CASSLAGPRNTEAFF; CDR3 DNA: TGCGCCAGCAGCTTGGCAGGGCCTAGGAACACTGAAGCTTTCTTT; clone size: many; D gene: -; J gene: TRBJ1-1; V gene: TRBV5-1
CDR3 protein: CASRLTGHNQPQHF; CDR3 DNA: TGTGCCAGTAGGTTGACAGGGCACAATCAGCCCCAGCATTTT; clone size: -; D gene: TRBD1; J gene: TRBJ1-5; V gene: TRBV19
CDR3 protein: CSARERSPGFTDTQYF; CDR3 DNA: TGCAGTGCTAGAGAGCGCAGCCCGGGCTTCACAGATACGCAGTATTTT; clone size: many; D gene: -; J gene: TRBJ2-3; V gene: TRBV20-1
CDR3 protein: CASSPGTSTDTQYF; CDR3 DNA: TGTGCCAGCAGCCCGGGGACTAGCACAGATACGCAGTATTTT; clone size: many; D gene: -; J gene: TRBJ2-3; V gene: TRBV11-2
CDR3 protein: CASRPDRKEEYGYTF; CDR3 DNA: TGTGCCAGCAGACCCGACCGAAAAGAGGAATATGGCTACACCTTC; clone size: few; D gene: -; J gene: TRBJ1-2; V gene: TRBV7-3
CDR3 protein: CASSSPLADEQFF; CDR3 DNA: TGTGCCAGCAGCTCGCCGTTAGCGGATGAGCAGTTCTTC; clone size: many; D gene: -; J gene: TRBJ2-1; V gene: TRBV11-3
CDR3 protein: CASSGGLADYNEQFF; CDR3 DNA: TGTGCCAGCAGCGGCGGACTAGCGGACTACAATGAGCAGTTCTTC; clone size: many; D gene: TRBD2; J gene: TRBJ2-1; V gene: TRBV2
CDR3 protein: CASSLTAGDYEQYF; CDR3 DNA: TGTGCCAGCAGCTTGACCGCAGGGGACTACGAGCAGTACTTC; clone size: -; D gene: -; J gene: TRBJ2-7; V gene: TRBV5-4
CDR3 protein: CASSGGQGRSQPQHF; CDR3 DNA: TGTGCCAGCAGTGGGGGACAGGGTAGGAGTCAGCCCCAGCATTTT; clone size: many; D gene: TRBD1; J gene: TRBJ1-5; V gene: TRBV2
CDR3 protein: CASSSGQLSGHPGETQYF; CDR3 DNA: TGTGCCAGCAGCTCGGGACAGCTAAGCGGACACCCTGGGGAGACCCAGTACTTC; clone size: few; D gene: TRBD1; J gene: TRBJ2-5; V gene: TRBV11-3
CDR3 protein: CSARDPGLGQETQYF; CDR3 DNA: TGCAGTGCTAGAGATCCAGGGCTGGGACAAGAGACCCAGTACTTC; clone size: many; D gene: -; J gene: TRBJ2-5; V gene: TRBV20-1
CDR3 protein: CASRFGGPSSSYNEQFF; CDR3 DNA: TGTGCCAGCAGGTTTGGGGGGCCTTCCAGCTCCTACAATGAGCAGTTCTTC; clone size: -; D gene: -; J gene: TRBJ2-1; V gene: TRBV5-4
CDR3 protein: CSVRTSGTYEQYF; CDR3 DNA: TGCAGCGTTCGGACTAGCGGGACCTACGAGCAGTACTTC; clone size: few; D gene: TRBD2; J gene: TRBJ2-7; V gene: TRBV29-1
CDR3 protein: CSASRQGGYTGAFF; CDR3 DNA: TGCAGTGCTAGTCGACAGGGGGGATACACTGGAGCTTTCTTT; clone size: once; D gene: TRBD1; J gene: TRBJ1-1; V gene: TRBV20-1
CDR3 protein: CASSPQGGIGEQFF; CDR3 DNA: TGTGCCAGCAGTCCCCAGGGTGGTATCGGGGAGCAGTTCTTC; clone size: -; D gene: -; J gene: TRBJ2-1; V gene: TRBV7-2
CDR3 protein: CSARGINTGELFF; CDR3 DNA: TGCAGTGCTAGAGGCATAAACACCGGGGAGCTGTTTTTT; clone size: -; D gene: -; J gene: TRBJ2-2; V gene: TRBV20-1
CDR3 protein: CASRSLLVTEQYF; CDR3 DNA: TGTGCCAGCAGAAGTTTACTTGTTACGGAGCAGTACTTC; clone size: few; D gene: -; J gene: TRBJ2-7; V gene: TRBV27
CDR3 protein: CASSLKGLTEAFF; CDR3 DNA: TGTGCCAGCAGCTTAAAGGGGCTCACTGAAGCTTTCTTT; clone size: few; D gene: -; J gene: TRBJ1-1; V gene: TRBV11-2
CDR3 protein: CAWSVLGSNNSPLHF; CDR3 DNA: TGTGCCTGGAGTGTACTGGGGAGTAATAATTCACCCCTCCACTTT; clone size: many; D gene: -; J gene: TRBJ1-6; V gene: TRBV30
CDR3 protein: CASRDGTHYEQYF; CDR3 DNA: TGTGCCAGCCGGGACGGAACCCACTACGAGCAGTACTTC; clone size: many; D gene: -; J gene: TRBJ2-7; V gene: TRBV28
CDR3 protein: CASSPQDRGRQYF; CDR3 DNA: TGTGCCAGCAGTCCGCAGGACAGGGGGAGGCAGTACTTC; clone size: -; D gene: TRBD1; J gene: TRBJ2-7; V gene: TRBV6-1
CDR3 protein: CASSFQGRDTEAFF; CDR3 DNA: TGTGCCAGTAGTTTTCAGGGTCGGGACACTGAAGCTTTCTTT; clone size: -; D gene: -; J gene: TRBJ1-1; V gene: TRBV19
CDR3 protein: CASSPDREWAYEQYF; CDR3 DNA: TGTGCCAGCAGTCCCGACAGGGAGTGGGCCTACGAGCAGTACTTC; clone size: few; D gene: TRBD1; J gene: TRBJ2-7; V gene: TRBV28
CDR3 protein: CSASGTGIIEQYF; CDR3 DNA: TGCAGTGCTAGTGGGACAGGGATTATCGAGCAGTACTTC; clone size: few; D gene: TRBD1; J gene: TRBJ2-7; V gene: TRBV20-1
CDR3 protein: CSADGQQLAGGYEQYF; CDR3 DNA: TGCAGTGCTGATGGACAGCAACTAGCGGGAGGGTACGAGCAGTACTTC; clone size: many; D gene: TRBD2; J gene: TRBJ2-7; V gene: TRBV20-1
CDR3 protein: CSVEEVREETQYF; CDR3 DNA: TGCAGCGTTGAGGAGGTGAGGGAAGAGACCCAGTACTTC; clone size: many; D gene: -; J gene: TRBJ2-5; V gene: TRBV29-1
CDR3 protein: CSGRQGRDIQYF; CDR3 DNA: TGCAGCGGTCGACAGGGACGAGACATTCAGTACTTC; clone size: -; D gene: TRBD1; J gene: TRBJ2-4; V gene: TRBV29-1
CDR3 protein: CASSYPGGTDTQYF; CDR3 DNA: TGTGCCAGCAGTTACCCGGGAGGCACAGATACGCAGTATTTT; clone size: -; D gene: -; J gene: TRBJ2-3; V gene: TRBV6-2/TRBV6-3
CDR3 protein: CASSFRGPYEQYF; CDR3 DNA: TGTGCCAGCAGTTTTCGCGGTCCCTACGAGCAGTACTTC; clone size: many; D gene: -; J gene: TRBJ2-7; V gene: TRBV12-3/TRBV12-4
CDR3 protein: CASSMNTEAFF; CDR3 DNA: TGTGCCAGCTCAATGAACACTGAAGCTTTCTTT; clone size: many; D gene: -; J gene: TRBJ1-1; V gene: TRBV18
CDR3 protein: CASSKESRSSYNSPLHF; CDR3 DNA: TGTGCCAGCAGCAAGGAAAGTCGGTCCTCCTATAATTCACCCCTCCACTTT; clone size: few; D gene: -; J gene: TRBJ1-6; V gene: TRBV5-6
CDR3 protein: CASSLAGAAYNEQFF; CDR3 DNA: TGTGCCAGCAGCTTAGCGGGAGCGGCCTACAATGAGCAGTTCTTC; clone size: many; D gene: -; J gene: TRBJ2-1; V gene: TRBV7-9
CDR3 protein: CASSQLSRGADNEQFF; CDR3 DNA: TGTGCCAGCAGCCAATTGAGTAGAGGCGCGGATAATGAGCAGTTCTTC; clone size: many; D gene: -; J gene: TRBJ2-1; V gene: TRBV4-2
CDR3 protein: CATRGPTQADTQYF; CDR3 DNA: TGTGCCACCAGGGGTCCAACTCAGGCTGATACGCAGTATTTT; clone size: many; D gene: -; J gene: TRBJ2-3; V gene: TRBV12-3/TRBV12-4
CDR3 protein: CSASTGFYANQPQHF; CDR3 DNA: TGCAGTGCTTCGACGGGGTTCTATGCTAATCAGCCCCAGCATTTT; clone size: -; D gene: -; J gene: TRBJ1-5; V gene: TRBV20-1
CDR3 protein: CSVAASRNERFF; CDR3 DNA: TGCAGCGTTGCGGCCTCTCGGAATGAGCGGTTCTTC; clone size: -; D gene: -; J gene: TRBJ2-1; V gene: TRBV29-1
CDR3 protein: CASSPLPGGGQPQHF; CDR3 DNA: TGTGCCAGCTCACCTCTACCAGGGGGAGGCCAGCCCCAGCATTTT; clone size: many; D gene: TRBD1; J gene: TRBJ1-5; V gene: TRBV18
CDR3 protein: CASSLWGGTGQPQHF; CDR3 DNA: TGTGCCAGCAGCTTATGGGGCGGAACGGGGCAGCCCCAGCATTTT; clone size: few; D gene: -; J gene: TRBJ1-5; V gene: TRBV11-2
CDR3 protein: CASRTSLNGELFF; CDR3 DNA: TGTGCCAGCAGGACTAGTCTCAACGGGGAGCTGTTTTTT; clone size: many; D gene: -; J gene: TRBJ2-2; V gene: TRBV12-3/TRBV12-4
CDR3 protein: CASSVGPGELFF; CDR3 DNA: TGTGCCAGCAGCGTAGGTCCCGGGGAGCTGTTTTTT; clone size: few; D gene: -; J gene: TRBJ2-2; V gene: TRBV9
CDR3 protein: CASRSSDLREADTQYF; CDR3 DNA: TGTGCCAGCAGGTCTAGCGACTTGAGAGAGGCAGATACGCAGTATTTT; clone size: many; D gene: -; J gene: TRBJ2-3; V gene: TRBV12-3/TRBV12-4
CDR3 protein: CASSPARSNTQYF; CDR3 DNA: TGTGCCAGCTCACCGGCGCGGAGCAATACGCAGTATTTT; clone size: many; D gene: -; J gene: TRBJ2-3; V gene: TRBV18
CDR3 protein: CASSDAGAPFNYGYTF; CDR3 DNA: TGTGCCAGCAGTGATGCAGGGGCCCCGTTTAACTATGGCTACACCTTC; clone size: many; D gene: -; J gene: TRBJ1-2; V gene: TRBV6-1
CDR3 protein: CASLSADSPQETQYF; CDR3 DNA: TGTGCCAGCCTATCAGCAGACAGTCCCCAAGAGACCCAGTACTTC; clone size: few; D gene: -; J gene: TRBJ2-5; V gene: TRBV6-1
CDR3 protein: CASSTAGTQETQYF; CDR3 DNA: TGTGCCAGTAGTACGGCCGGGACCCAAGAGACCCAGTACTTC; clone size: few; D gene: -; J gene: TRBJ2-5; V gene: TRBV19